This is a list of T cell receptor beta chains from one sample in a study of CD8+ T cells in alopecia areata. Libraries were prepared by immunoSEQ multiplex PCR; TCRdb keeps only in-frame clonotypes and omits some of them. In the table there are 100,000 to 150,000 clones, 60% to 65% of which are singletons. The specimen comprised CD4+ T cells sorted from blood, sampled at week 4, from a patient treated with tofacitinib. The receptors come from a human donor with alopecia areata. Both conserved end residues are part of each CDR3. A D gene is named only where the DNA matches it firmly. Size is omitted from some rows. Given values are once, few, many or a class for expanded clones.

J | size | V | D | CDR3 | DNA
TRBJ2-5 | . | TRBV29-1 | TRBD2 | CSVGGDSQETQYF | TGCAGCGTGGGGGGGGATAGCCAAGAGACCCAGTACTTC
TRBJ1-1 | . | TRBV5-4 | . | CASSSHRANTEAFF | TGTGCCAGCAGCTCCCACCGGGCAAACACTGAAGCTTTCTTT
TRBJ2-7 | . | TRBV6-6 | . | CASSPVGRHYEQYF | TGTGCCAGCAGCCCCGTGGGTCGTCACTACGAGCAGTACTTC
TRBJ1-6 | . | TRBV28 | . | CASCTGEMNSPLHF | TGTGCCAGCTGTACAGGAGAAATGAATTCACCCCTCCACTTT
TRBJ1-1 | . | TRBV5-1 | . | CASSFDRPNTEAFF | TGCGCCAGCAGCTTCGACAGGCCGAACACTGAAGCTTTCTTT
TRBJ2-1 | few | TRBV7-9 | . | CASSEGPYNEQFF | TGTGCCAGCAGCGAGGGCCCCTACAATGAGCAGTTCTTC
TRBJ2-6 | . | TRBV7-2 | . | CASSPWDVSGANVLTF | TGTGCCAGCAGCCCCTGGGACGTTTCTGGGGCCAACGTCCTGACTTTC
TRBJ2-1 | . | TRBV29-1 | TRBD2 | CSVERGGLWEQFF | TGCAGCGTAGAGCGGGGGGGCCTTTGGGAGCAGTTCTTC
TRBJ2-5 | few | TRBV29-1 | . | CSVEAGGIQYF | TGCAGCGTTGAAGCCGGAGGGATCCAGTACTTC
TRBJ1-1 | . | TRBV28 | . | CASSLEARTEAFF | TGTGCCAGCAGTTTGGAGGCCCGCACTGAAGCTTTCTTT
TRBJ2-2 | few | TRBV9 | . | CASSVEVTGELFF | TGTGCCAGCAGCGTAGAGGTTACCGGGGAGCTGTTTTTT
TRBJ1-1 | . | TRBV29-1 | . | CSVDEEAFF | TGCAGCGTTGATGAAGAAGCTTTCTTT
TRBJ2-5 | . | TRBV29-1 | TRBD1 | CSVARTGEETQYF | TGCAGCGTTGCTAGGACAGGGGAAGAGACCCAGTACTTC
TRBJ2-7 | . | TRBV10-3 | . | CAISESGPASYEQYF | TGTGCCATCAGTGAGTCGGGACCAGCTTCCTACGAGCAGTACTTC
TRBJ2-3 | . | TRBV19 | TRBD2 | CASSTSGGTDTQYF | TGTGCCAGTAGTACTAGCGGGGGCACAGATACGCAGTATTTT
TRBJ1-1 | . | TRBV5-4 | . | CASSFVDGTEAFF | TGTGCCAGCAGCTTCGTGGATGGCACTGAAGCTTTCTTT
TRBJ2-7 | . | TRBV30 | . | CAWSAPGGGTYEQYF | TGTGCCTGGAGTGCCCCAGGAGGCGGGACCTACGAGCAGTACTTC
TRBJ2-5 | . | TRBV5-6 | TRBD1 | CASSYRGAGETQYF | TGTGCCAGCAGCTACAGGGGAGCCGGAGAGACCCAGTACTTC
TRBJ1-1 | . | TRBV29-1 | . | CSVELFDTEAFF | TGCAGCGTTGAGTTATTTGACACTGAAGCTTTCTTT
TRBJ2-7 | . | TRBV6-5 | . | CASRDGTNLYEQYF | TGTGCCAGCAGGGACGGGACAAATCTCTACGAGCAGTACTTC
TRBJ2-5 | . | TRBV7-2 | . | CASSLPPRGASETQYF | TGTGCCAGCAGCTTACCCCCCAGGGGCGCATCGGAGACCCAGTACTTC
TRBJ1-1 | . | TRBV25-1 | . | CASSRAGFTEAFF | TGTGCCAGCTCCAGGGCGGGGTTCACTGAAGCTTTCTTT
TRBJ2-7 | once | TRBV2 | TRBD2 | CPQRGMEGAYEQYF | TGTCCTCAGCGGGGGATGGAAGGGGCCTACGAGCAGTACTTC
TRBJ1-6 | few | TRBV14 | . | CASSQSHSPLHF | TGTGCCAGCAGCCAATCCCATTCACCCCTCCACTTT
TRBJ1-1 | . | TRBV7-3 | . | CASSLTADGNTEAFF | TGTGCCAGCAGCTTAACCGCCGACGGGAACACTGAAGCTTTCTTT
TRBJ2-2 | few | TRBV28 | . | CASSLLTGELFF | TGTGCCAGCAGTCTCCTCACCGGGGAGCTGTTTTTT
TRBJ2-7 | medium-sized | TRBV2 | . | CASRGALAPSYEQYF | TGTGCCAGCCGTGGGGCACTAGCACCATCCTACGAGCAGTACTTC
TRBJ2-3 | . | TRBV27 | . | CASSFYRATTDTQYF | TGTGCCAGCAGTTTCTACAGGGCCACCACAGATACGCAGTATTTT
TRBJ2-3 | . | TRBV7-2 | . | CASSQTDRRGWPDTQYF | TGTGCCAGCAGCCAAACAGACCGAAGGGGTTGGCCAGATACGCAGTATTTT
TRBJ2-5 | . | TRBV5-1 | . | CASSLDRQETQYF | TGCGCCAGCAGCTTGGACAGGCAAGAGACCCAGTACTTC
TRBJ2-3 | . | TRBV29-1 | . | CSVALSGGFTDTQYF | TGCAGCGTTGCCCTGAGCGGTGGATTCACAGATACGCAGTATTTT
TRBJ2-7 | few | TRBV7-2 | . | CASSSRQAGYEQYF | TGTGCCAGCAGCTCGCGGCAAGCGGGCTACGAGCAGTACTTC
TRBJ2-1 | . | TRBV7-8 | TRBD2 | CASSFSSGDSYNEQFF | TGTGCCAGCAGCTTTAGTAGCGGGGACTCCTACAATGAGCAGTTCTTC
TRBJ2-4 | . | TRBV30 | TRBD1 | CAWSEAGGPKNIQYF | TGTGCCTGGAGTGAGGCAGGGGGCCCTAAAAACATTCAGTACTTC
TRBJ2-5 | . | TRBV28 | . | CASSLTGRGQYF | TGTGCCAGCAGTTTAACGGGGCGCGGCCAGTACTTC
TRBJ1-2 | . | TRBV15 | . | CATSRGENYGYTF | TGTGCCACCAGCAGAGGGGAGAACTATGGCTACACCTTC
TRBJ2-3 | . | TRBV4-2 | . | CASSQGTPSTDTQYF | TGTGCCAGCAGCCAAGGAACACCAAGCACAGATACGCAGTATTTT
TRBJ1-5 | . | TRBV2 | . | CASSDVGIGPQHF | TGTGCCAGCAGTGACGTCGGTATCGGGCCCCAGCATTTT
TRBJ2-7 | . | TRBV6-5 | TRBD1 | CASSGTGNYEQYF | TGTGCCAGCAGCGGGACAGGGAACTACGAGCAGTACTTC
TRBJ2-3 | . | TRBV15 | . | CATSRDPGVTDTQYF | TGTGCCACCAGCAGAGATCCTGGGGTCACAGATACGCAGTATTTT
TRBJ2-7 | . | TRBV6-5 | . | CASSDDRQDEQYF | TGTGCCAGCAGCGATGACAGACAGGACGAGCAGTACTTC
TRBJ2-3 | . | TRBV4-1 | TRBD2 | CASSQEELAGGPDTQYF | TGCGCCAGCAGCCAAGAGGAACTAGCGGGAGGGCCAGATACGCAGTATTTT
TRBJ2-7 | few | TRBV29-1 | . | CSVVRGYEQYF | TGCAGCGTTGTAAGAGGGTACGAGCAGTACTTC
TRBJ2-1 | . | TRBV6-5 | . | CASLSARIYNEQFF | TGTGCCAGCCTTAGTGCCAGGATCTACAATGAGCAGTTCTTC
TRBJ1-2 | few | TRBV9 | TRBD1 | CASSVGTEIYGYTF | TGTGCCAGCAGCGTGGGGACAGAAATCTATGGCTACACCTTC
TRBJ2-4 | . | TRBV6-6 | TRBD1 | CASNLGQGNIQYF | TGTGCCAGCAACTTAGGACAGGGCAACATTCAGTACTTC
TRBJ2-3 | . | TRBV4-2 | . | CASSQVKGQGTQYF | TGTGCCAGCAGCCAAGTAAAGGGGCAAGGCACGCAGTATTTT
TRBJ2-5 | few | TRBV4-1 | TRBD1 | CASSQGTEETQYF | TGCGCCAGCAGCCAGGGGACAGAAGAGACCCAGTACTTC
TRBJ2-1 | . | TRBV2 | TRBD2 | CASSLLAVNNEQFF | TGTGCCAGCAGCCTACTAGCGGTAAACAATGAGCAGTTCTTC
TRBJ2-6 | few | TRBV9 | TRBD1 | CASSEPRWTGSSSSSGANVLTF | TGTGCCAGCAGCGAGCCTCGGTGGACAGGTTCATCCTCAAGCTCTGGGGCCAACGTCCTGACTTTC
TRBJ1-6 | . | TRBV6-5 | . | CASSRPPAPLHF | TGTGCCAGCAGTCGCCCCCCGGCACCCCTCCACTTT
TRBJ2-5 | . | TRBV11-2 | . | CASSLVIDAETQYF | TGTGCCAGCAGCTTAGTTATCGATGCGGAGACCCAGTACTTC
TRBJ2-5 | . | TRBV29-1 | TRBD2 | CSALGGGETQYF | TGCAGCGCCCTGGGCGGGGGAGAGACCCAGTACTTC
TRBJ2-2 | few | TRBV29-1 | TRBD1 | CSGWTGMNTGELFF | TGCAGCGGTTGGACAGGGATGAACACCGGGGAGCTGTTTTTT
TRBJ1-2 | once | TRBV15 | TRBD1 | CATSRDPTGFGYTF | TGTGCCACCAGCAGAGATCCGACAGGGTTTGGCTACACCTTC
TRBJ2-2 | few | TRBV7-9 | TRBD2 | CASSRTSGTTGELFF | TGTGCCAGCAGCCGGACTAGCGGGACCACCGGGGAGCTGTTTTTT
TRBJ2-5 | few | TRBV14 | . | CASSQSGKETQYF | TGTGCCAGCAGCCAATCAGGGAAAGAGACCCAGTACTTC
TRBJ1-4 | . | TRBV30 | . | CAWSAGTIGLFF | TGTGCCTGGAGTGCTGGGACTATCGGACTGTTTTTT
TRBJ1-2 | few | TRBV19 | TRBD1 | CASSNRTGGVGSGYTF | TGTGCCAGTAGTAATAGAACAGGGGGCGTCGGAAGTGGCTACACCTTC